This T cell receptor beta chain is from a study of blood T cell repertoires in COVID-19 (dated by TCRdb to 2019 to 2021). For context, the study as a whole: Samples covering the acute and convalescent phases of COVID-19 were provided by collaborators in the United States, Italy and Spain. The prospective study material was composed of cDNA or gDNA derived from T cells, B-cell-depleted T cells, or PBMCs. Deeply sampled blood TCRbeta repertoires from subjects exposed to, actively infected with, or recovered from COVID-19 were included in the dataset. The repertoires were released in a freely available public database intended as a resource for research on the immune response to SARS-CoV-2. Samples were obtained from the ongoing ImmuneRACE study (first 160 participants) and from 1,200 or so subjects provided by 6 global collaborators. Sample metadata almost always included a de-identified subject ID, COVID-19 status, age in years and sex. Where HLA class I and class II types were available, the types were taken from metadata supplied by the sample provider, not from assay-based typing.

The germline ends are 13 bases apart after V is trimmed by 4 bases and J by 6 bases. Sequences SGHDT (CDR1) and YYEEEE (CDR2) are obtained from the germline V gene. Counted from cysteine to phenylalanine, this CDR3 has 13 amino acids. Only the CDR3 DNA is retained, 39 bases long and in frame from the first base. Whole blood was collected in K2EDTA tubes by collaborating institutions according to the institutions' own protocols. Collaborator samples were shipped for TCRbeta analysis as frozen whole blood, isolated PBMCs, or DNA extracted from either sample type. In the case of this clone: No antigen is known for it. Within one base of it there is no much larger clone, and no base qualities were kept.

TCRbeta CDR3 regions were amplified from genomic DNA using the immunoSEQ Assay, a bias-controlled multiplex PCR. In the paper's pipeline: The number of nucleated cells in each sample was estimated by amplification of reference gene primers within the assay. To quantify the absolute abundance of each unique TCRbeta CDR3 rearrangement, sequence reads were collapsed and filtered. Productive Simpson clonality was computed per sample as the square root of Simpson's diversity index over productive rearrangements. Sourced from immuneACCESS, this table was stored by TCRdb with only in-frame sequences that have V and J called. A share of the clones is absent; for the studies checked, an unresolved V gene accounts for under half, and the remainder has no known explanation. The DNA gave D and trimming, while V, J and clone size come from that table. The sample profile shows about 45,000 clones; about 92% of them were found once. The leading ten clones occupy around 19% of the sample.

The paper as a whole reports these results and caveats: Clinical and demographic metadata were provided uncurated, with the amount varying by source and participant.

Source material: peripheral blood. The TCR sequence derives from a man in his 70s with active COVID-19. The rearrangement combines TRBV5-6 with TRBJ1-1; a tentative D match to TRBD1 spans 5 bases. The CDR3 is CASSRQGWPEAFF. The nucleotide sequence is given as TGTGCCAGCAGCCGGCAGGGCTGGCCTGAAGCTTTCTTT.